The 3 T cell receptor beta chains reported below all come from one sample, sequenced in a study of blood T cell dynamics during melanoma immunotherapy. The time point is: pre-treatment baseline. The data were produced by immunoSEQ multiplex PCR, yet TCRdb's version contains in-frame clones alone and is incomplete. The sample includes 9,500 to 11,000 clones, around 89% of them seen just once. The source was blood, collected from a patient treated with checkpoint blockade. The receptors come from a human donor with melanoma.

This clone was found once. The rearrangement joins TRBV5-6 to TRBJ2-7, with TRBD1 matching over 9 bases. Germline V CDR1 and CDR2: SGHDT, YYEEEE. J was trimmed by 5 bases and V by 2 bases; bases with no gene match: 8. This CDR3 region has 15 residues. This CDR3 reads CASSLGTGWGNEQYF. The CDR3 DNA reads TGTGCCAGCAGCTTAGGGACAGGGTGGGGTAACGAGCAGTACTTC.

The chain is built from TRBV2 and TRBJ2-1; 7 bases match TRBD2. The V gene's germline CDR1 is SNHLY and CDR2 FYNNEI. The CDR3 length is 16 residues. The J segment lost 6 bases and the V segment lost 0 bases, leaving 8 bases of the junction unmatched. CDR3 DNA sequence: TGTGCCAGCAGTGAAGCGGGCCAGCGGGGCCTCAATGAGCAGTTCTTC. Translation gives CASSEAGQRGLNEQFF.

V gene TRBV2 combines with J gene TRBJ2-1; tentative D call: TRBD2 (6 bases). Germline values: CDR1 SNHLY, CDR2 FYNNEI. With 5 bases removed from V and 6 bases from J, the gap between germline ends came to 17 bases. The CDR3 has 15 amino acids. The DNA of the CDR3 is TGTGCCAGCAGTATCACTAGCCTCGACCTCAATGAGCAGTTCTTC. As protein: CASSITSLDLNEQFF.